This T cell receptor beta chain came from a study of beta chain features in type 1 diabetes. Study results and limitations: Possibly, sequencing cDNA over-represented cells that had high TCR expression levels. Among type 1 diabetes patients, VDJ junctions had fewer insertions and more deletions. PCR might favor shorter templates, but any such skew would affect patients and controls equally. Among patients with Type 1 diabetes, TCRB CDR3s were moderately but significantly shorter in every one of the four CD4+ subsets.

As regards this clone: What it binds is unknown.

TCRB transcripts that were expressed got sequenced, as all of the isolated RNA had been reverse transcribed. The method was immunoSEQ multiplex PCR; TCRdb's version includes in-frame clones alone and lacks a portion of them. The sample lists tens of thousands of clones; 25% to 35% were seen once. The specimen sequenced was stem cell memory CD4+ T cells from blood. The sequence was obtained from a woman under 30 in good health.

CDR3 nucleotides: TGCGCCAGCGGAGCCAGACCTACAGGGGCCGGCACCGGGGAGCTGTTTTTT. Translated: CASGARPTGAGTGELFF. The chain recombines TRBV5-1 with TRBJ2-2; 7 bases line up with TRBD1. The CDR3 is 17 residues long. Germline V gene lookup returns CDR1 SGHRS and CDR2 YFSETQ. V shed 7 bases and J 4 bases; nucleotides not matched to a gene: 16. Based on the CDR3 plus reference TRBV5-1 and TRBJ2-2, the full variable domain is KAGVTQTPRYLIKTRGQQVTLSCSPISGHRSVSWYQQTPGQGLQFLFEYFSETQRNKGNFPGRFSGRQFSNSRSEMNVSTLELGDSALYLCASGARPTGAGTGELFFGEGSRLTVL.